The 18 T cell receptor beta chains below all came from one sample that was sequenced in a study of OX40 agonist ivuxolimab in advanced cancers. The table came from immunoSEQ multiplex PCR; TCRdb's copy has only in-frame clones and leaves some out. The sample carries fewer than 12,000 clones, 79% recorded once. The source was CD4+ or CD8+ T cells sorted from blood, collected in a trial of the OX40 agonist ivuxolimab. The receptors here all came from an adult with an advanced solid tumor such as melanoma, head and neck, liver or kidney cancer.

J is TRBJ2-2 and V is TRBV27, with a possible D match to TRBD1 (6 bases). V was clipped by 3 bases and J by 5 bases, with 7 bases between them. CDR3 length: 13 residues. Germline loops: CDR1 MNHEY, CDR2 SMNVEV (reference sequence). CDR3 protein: CASSLGATGELFF. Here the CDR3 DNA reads TGTGCCAGCAGTTTGGGGGCAACCGGGGAGCTGTTTTTT.

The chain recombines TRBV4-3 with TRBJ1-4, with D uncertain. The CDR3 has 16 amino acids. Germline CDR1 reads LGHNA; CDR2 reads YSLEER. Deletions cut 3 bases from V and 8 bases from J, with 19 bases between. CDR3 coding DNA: TGCGCCAGCAGCCAGGCTTATAAGGGCGGCGGGGAAAAACTGTTTTTT. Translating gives CASSQAYKGGGEKLFF.

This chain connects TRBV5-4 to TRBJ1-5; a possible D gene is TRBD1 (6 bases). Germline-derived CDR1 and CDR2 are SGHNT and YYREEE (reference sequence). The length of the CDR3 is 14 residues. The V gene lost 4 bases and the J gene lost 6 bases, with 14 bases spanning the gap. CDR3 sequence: CASSQRGAGQPQHF. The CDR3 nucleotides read TGTGCCAGCAGCCAACGGGGGGCAGGTCAGCCCCAGCATTTT.

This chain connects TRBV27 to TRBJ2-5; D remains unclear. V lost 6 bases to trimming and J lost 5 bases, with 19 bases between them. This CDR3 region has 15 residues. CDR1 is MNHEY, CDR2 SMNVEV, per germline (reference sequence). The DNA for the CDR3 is TGTGCCAGCAGCCCGGTAGGGCCCAGGCCTGAGACCCAGTACTTC. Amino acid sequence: CASSPVGPRPETQYF.

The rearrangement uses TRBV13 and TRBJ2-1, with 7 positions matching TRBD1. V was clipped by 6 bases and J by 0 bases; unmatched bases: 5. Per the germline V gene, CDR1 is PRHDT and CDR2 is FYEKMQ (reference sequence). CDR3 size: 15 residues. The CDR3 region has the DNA TGTGCCAGCAGGCAAACAGGGGACTCCTACAATGAGCAGTTCTTC. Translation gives CASRQTGDSYNEQFF.

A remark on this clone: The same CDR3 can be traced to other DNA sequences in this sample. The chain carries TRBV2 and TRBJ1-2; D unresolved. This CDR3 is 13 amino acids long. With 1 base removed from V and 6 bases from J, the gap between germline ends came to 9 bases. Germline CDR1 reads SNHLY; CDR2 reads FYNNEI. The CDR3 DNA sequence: TGTGCCAGCAGTGAAGGGGAGAGGCATGGCTACACCTTC. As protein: CASSEGERHGYTF.

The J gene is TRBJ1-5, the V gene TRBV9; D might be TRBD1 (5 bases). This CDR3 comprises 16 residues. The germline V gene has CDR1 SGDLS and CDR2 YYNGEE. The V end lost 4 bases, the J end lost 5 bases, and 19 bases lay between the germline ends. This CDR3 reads CASSLASQGPYQPQHF. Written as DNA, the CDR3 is TGTGCCAGCAGCTTGGCCTCGCAGGGACCGTATCAGCCCCAGCATTTT.

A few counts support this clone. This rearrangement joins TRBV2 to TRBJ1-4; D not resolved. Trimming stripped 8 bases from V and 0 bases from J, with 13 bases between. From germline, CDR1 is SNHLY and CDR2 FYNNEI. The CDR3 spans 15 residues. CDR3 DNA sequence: TGTGCCAGCTTATACACGTACGCAACTAATGAAAAACTGTTTTTT. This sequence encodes CASLYTYATNEKLFF. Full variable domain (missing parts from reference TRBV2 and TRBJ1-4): EPEVTQTPSHQVTQMGQEVILRCVPISNHLYFYWYRQILGQKVEFLVSFYNNEISEKSEIFDDQFSVERPDGSNFTLKIRSTKLEDSAMYFCASLYTYATNEKLFFGSGTQLSVL.

The CDR3 nucleotides read TGCGCCAGCAGCCATATTCAGCTGGGGTCGGACACTGAAGCTTTCTTT. Its protein is CASSHIQLGSDTEAFF. V gene TRBV4-3 combines with J gene TRBJ1-1, with no clear D. The CDR3 extends over 16 amino acids. V lost 3 bases, J lost 3 bases, and 17 bases lay in between. Per the germline V gene, CDR1 is LGHNA and CDR2 is YSLEER.

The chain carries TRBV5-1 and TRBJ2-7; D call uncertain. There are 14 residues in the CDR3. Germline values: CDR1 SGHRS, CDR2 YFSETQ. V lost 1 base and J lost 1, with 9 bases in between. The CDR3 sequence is CASSLFGKSYEQYF. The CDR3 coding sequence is TGCGCCAGCAGCTTGTTTGGCAAATCCTACGAGCAGTACTTC.

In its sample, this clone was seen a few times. In DNA form, the CDR3 reads TGTGCCAGCAGTGACGGGGGTTTTAGCACAGATACGCAGTATTTT. Encoded protein: CASSDGGFSTDTQYF. V gene TRBV6-4 combines with J gene TRBJ2-3; D is possibly TRBD1 or TRBD2 (5 bases each). Germline CDR1 MRHNA, CDR2 SNTAGT. V gave up 2 bases and J gave up 0 bases, with 9 bases separating them. There are 15 residues in the CDR3.

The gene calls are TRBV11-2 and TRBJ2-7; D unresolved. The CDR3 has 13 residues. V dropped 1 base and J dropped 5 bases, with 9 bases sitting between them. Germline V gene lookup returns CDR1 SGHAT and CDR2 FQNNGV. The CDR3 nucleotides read TGTGCCAGCAGCTTAGTAGGGAACGACGAGCAGTACTTC. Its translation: CASSLVGNDEQYF.

The CDR3 region is CASTPTGRVEQFF. The CDR3 nucleotides read TGTGCCAGTACCCCGACAGGGCGGGTTGAGCAGTTCTTC. This chain connects TRBV19 to TRBJ2-1; the match to TRBD1 covers 7 bases. The CDR3 contains 13 residues. J lost 9 bases, V lost 7 bases, and 9 bases had no gene match. From germline, CDR1 is LNHDA and CDR2 SQIVND (reference sequence). The full variable domain, in which reference TRBV19 and TRBJ2-1 provide the parts outside the CDR3, is DGGITQSPKYLFRKEGQNVTLSCEQNLNHDAMYWYRQDPGQGLRLIYYSQIVNDFQKGDIAEGYSVSREKKESFPLTVTSAQKNPTAFYLCASTPTGRVEQFFGPGTRLTVL.

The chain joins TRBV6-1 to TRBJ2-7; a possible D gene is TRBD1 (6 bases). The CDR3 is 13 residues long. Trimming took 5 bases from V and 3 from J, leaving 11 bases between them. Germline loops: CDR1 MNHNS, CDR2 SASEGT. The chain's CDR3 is CASSLQGVYEQYF. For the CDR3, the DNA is TGTGCCAGCAGTTTACAGGGTGTCTACGAGCAGTACTTC.

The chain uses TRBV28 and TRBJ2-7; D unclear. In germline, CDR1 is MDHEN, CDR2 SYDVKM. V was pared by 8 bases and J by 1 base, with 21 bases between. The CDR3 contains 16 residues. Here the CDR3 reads CASRQQIESASYEQYF. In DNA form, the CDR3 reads TGTGCCAGCCGTCAGCAGATAGAAAGTGCATCCTACGAGCAGTACTTC.

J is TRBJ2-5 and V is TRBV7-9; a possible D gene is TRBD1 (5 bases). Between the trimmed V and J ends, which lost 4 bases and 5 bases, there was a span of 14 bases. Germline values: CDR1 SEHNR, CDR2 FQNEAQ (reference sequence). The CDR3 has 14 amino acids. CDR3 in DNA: TGTGCCAGCAGCTCGGTGGGGCAGCTGGAGACCCAGTACTTC. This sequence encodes CASSSVGQLETQYF.

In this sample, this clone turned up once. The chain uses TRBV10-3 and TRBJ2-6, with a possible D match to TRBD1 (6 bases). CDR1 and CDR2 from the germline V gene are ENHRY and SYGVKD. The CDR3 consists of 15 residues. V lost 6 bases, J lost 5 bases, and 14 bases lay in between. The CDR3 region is CAIRNTGKRANVLTF. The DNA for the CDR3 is TGTGCCATCAGGAATACAGGGAAAAGGGCCAACGTCCTGACTTTC.

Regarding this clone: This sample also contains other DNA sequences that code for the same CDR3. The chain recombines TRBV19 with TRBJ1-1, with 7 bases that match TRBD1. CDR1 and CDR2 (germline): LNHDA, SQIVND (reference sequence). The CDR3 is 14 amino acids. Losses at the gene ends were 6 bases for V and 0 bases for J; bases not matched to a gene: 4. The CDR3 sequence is CASSPDRLNTEAFF. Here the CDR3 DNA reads TGTGCCAGTAGCCCGGACAGGTTGAACACTGAAGCTTTCTTT.